This passage covers 30 T cell receptor beta chains from one sample sequenced in a study of T-cell memory formation after mild COVID-19. TCRdb independently ran MiXCR on the 5' RACE reads; one entry per CDR3 protein. The profile shows about 210,000 distinct CDR3 sequences, around 30% of them singletons. Input material: PBMCs or a T cell subset sorted from them (not recorded which). These receptors all stem from an adult woman who had mild COVID-19 (a few samples of this study predate the infection). Cell type and time point are not known.

This clonotype has only a few counts. The chain combines TRBV7-6 with TRBJ2-7; a possible D gene is TRBD2 (6 bases). Germline values: CDR1 SGHVS, CDR2 FNYEAQ. V was pared by 1 base and J by 2 bases, with 9 bases between. CDR3 length: 14 amino acids. The CDR3 nucleotides are TGTGCCAGCAGCTTAGGCGGAGGGACCTACGAGCAGTACTTC. Its protein product is CASSLGGGTYEQYF.

This clonotype was picked up a small number of times. This sequence joins TRBV12-3 or TRBV12-4 and TRBJ1-1; D might be TRBD1 (6 bases). V was trimmed by 5 bases and J by 11 bases, leaving 18 bases between them. The CDR3 consists of 13 residues. CDR3 sequence reads: CASSPQGGGRAFF. The CDR3 DNA follows: TGTGCCAGCAGTCCTCAAGGGGGGGGACGTGCTTTCTTT.

This chain joins TRBV20-1 and TRBJ2-7; D remains unclear. V was cut by 3 bases and J by 4 bases, with 19 bases left in between. The CDR3 extends over 15 amino acids. Germline V CDR1 and CDR2: DFQATT, SNEGSKA (reference sequence). The CDR3 region is CSARAPGGHRYEQYF. The CDR3 nucleotides read TGCAGTGCTAGGGCCCCAGGTGGGCATAGGTACGAGCAGTACTTC.

This clonotype has only a few counts. The rearrangement links TRBV18 to TRBJ2-1, with D uncertain. Per the germline V gene, CDR1 is KGHSH and CDR2 is LQKENI. Trimming removed 2 bases at V and 4 bases at J, with 15 bases between. The CDR3 consists of 16 residues. The CDR3 reads CASSPITPRLYNEQFF. As DNA, the CDR3 is TGTGCCAGCTCACCAATAACTCCACGCCTTTACAATGAGCAGTTCTTC.

CDR3 DNA sequence: TGTGCCAGCAGCCAGGACCCCGGGACTAGCGGGACCTACAATGAGCAGTTCTTC. Encoded protein: CASSQDPGTSGTYNEQFF. This chain connects TRBV3-1 to TRBJ2-1; 13 bases match TRBD2. The germline V gene has CDR1 LGHDT and CDR2 YNNKEL (reference sequence). The length of the CDR3 is 18 residues. J gave up 2 bases and V 3 bases, and 7 bases lay outside the gene matches.

V and J are TRBV29-1 and TRBJ2-5; D remains unclear. Trimming cost V 7 bases and J 5 bases, with 14 bases left between them. Germline V gene lookup returns CDR1 SQVTM and CDR2 ANQGSEA. The CDR3 loop spans 12 amino acids. DNA of the CDR3: TGCAGCGGAGGACCTCCCCAGGAGACCCAGTACTTC. The encoded protein is CSGGPPQETQYF. Full variable domain (outside the CDR3, taken from reference TRBV29-1 and TRBJ2-5): SAVISQKPSRDICQRGTSLTIQCQVDSQVTMMFWYRQQPGQSLTLIATANQGSEATYESGFVIDKFPISRPNLTFSTLTVSNMSPEDSSIYLCSGGPPQETQYFGPGTRLLVL.

The chain recombines TRBV5-1 with TRBJ2-7; 7 nucleotides align to TRBD1. V gave up 0 bases and J gave up 1 base; unmatched junction bases: 7. Looked up from germline, CDR1 is SGHRS and CDR2 is YFSETQ. The CDR3 covers 16 residues. The CDR3 reads CASSLDLGTDSYEQYF. DNA for the CDR3: TGCGCCAGCAGCTTGGATTTGGGGACAGATTCCTACGAGCAGTACTTC.

The chain couples TRBV12-3 or TRBV12-4 to TRBJ2-3; unclear D gene. The CDR3 consists of 14 residues. Trimming shortened V by 2 bases and J by 2 bases, and 8 bases separated the two germline ends. The CDR3 DNA sequence: TGTGCCAGCAGTTTACCAGGCTACACAGATACGCAGTATTTT. Translated, it gives CASSLPGYTDTQYF.

The chain couples TRBV7-2 to TRBJ2-3; 7 bases are shared with TRBD1. This CDR3 comprises 19 residues. V trimming: 2 bases; J trimming: 2 bases; junction bases outside the gene matches: 16. Germline CDR1 SGHTA, CDR2 FQGNSA. CDR3 protein: CASSLNSFIGGENTDTQYF. DNA of the CDR3: TGTGCCAGCAGCTTAAATTCCTTTATAGGGGGCGAGAACACAGATACGCAGTATTTT.

This chain joins TRBV10-3 and TRBJ2-1; the match to TRBD1 covers 12 bases. The germline gives CDR1 ENHRY, CDR2 SYGVKD. J gave up 6 bases and V 11 bases, and 8 bases lay outside the gene matches. There are 14 residues in the CDR3. CDR3 DNA: TGTGCCTCAACCGGGACAGGGGGCTTCAATGAGCAGTTCTTC. Protein sequence: CASTGTGGFNEQFF.

This chain uses TRBV29-1 with TRBJ1-2; possible D gene TRBD1, 5 bases. The germline gives CDR1 SQVTM, CDR2 ANQGSEA. V lost 4 bases, J lost 8 bases, and 17 bases lay in between. The CDR3 extends over 13 amino acids. The CDR3 spells CSVVWGRLCGYTF. CDR3 coding DNA: TGCAGCGTTGTATGGGGGAGGCTATGCGGCTACACCTTC.

The J gene is TRBJ1-2, the V gene TRBV7-8; a possible D gene is TRBD1 (5 bases). Germline CDR1 is SGHVS and CDR2 is FQNEAQ. The CDR3 has 14 amino acids. Trimming stripped 3 bases from V and 1 base from J, with 9 bases between. CDR3 nucleotide sequence: TGTGCCAGCAGCTTGGGGGATTATAACTATGGCTACACCTTC. It translates to CASSLGDYNYGYTF.

V is TRBV3-1 and J is TRBJ1-1, with D perhaps TRBD1 (5 bases). The V gene lost 3 bases and the J gene lost 2 bases, with 13 bases spanning the gap. The CDR3 is 15 amino acids. Germline V CDR1 and CDR2: LGHDT, YNNKEL (reference sequence). This chain's CDR3 is CASSHRGRGNTEAFF. In DNA, the CDR3 is TGTGCCAGCAGCCATCGAGGCCGGGGCAACACTGAAGCTTTCTTT.

The chain joins TRBV19 to TRBJ2-7, with 9 bases identical to TRBD1. There are 15 residues in the CDR3. Looked up from germline, CDR1 is LNHDA and CDR2 is SQIVND (reference sequence). The ends lost 1 base at V and 4 bases at J; junction bases unmatched: 5. CDR3 bases: TGTGCCAGTAGTATAGGAGGGACAGGGATGTACGAGCAGTACTTC. This translates into CASSIGGTGMYEQYF.

The chain carries TRBV5-1 and TRBJ2-7; 7 nucleotides align to TRBD2. The CDR3 runs 14 residues. Germline lookup yields CDR1 SGHRS and CDR2 YFSETQ. The V and J ends lost 4 bases and 2 bases, in that order; junction bases with no gene match: 6. Here the CDR3 reads CASSRGGLAYEQYF. As DNA, the CDR3 is TGCGCCAGCAGCCGGGGTGGACTAGCCTACGAGCAGTACTTC.

This clonotype was seen repeatedly, ten times or more. The chain links TRBV6-4 to TRBJ2-2, with D unclear. V lost 3 bases and J 4 bases, leaving 6 bases between the germline ends. There are 13 residues in the CDR3. Germline assignment: CDR1 MRHNA and CDR2 SNTAGT. This CDR3 reads CASSDGPTGELFF. CDR3 bases: TGTGCCAGCAGTGATGGGCCCACCGGGGAGCTGTTTTTT.

This clonotype has only a few counts. The rearrangement joins TRBV20-1 to TRBJ1-5; D gene unclear. The CDR3 spans 12 residues. V shed 5 bases and J shed 5 bases, with 10 bases lying between them. Germline V gives CDR1 DFQATT, CDR2 SNEGSKA (reference sequence). CDR3 protein: CSARRQDQPQHF. In nucleotides, the CDR3 is TGCAGTGCTCGCAGACAAGATCAGCCCCAGCATTTT.

This clonotype was picked up a small number of times. This chain connects TRBV27 to TRBJ2-7; the match to TRBD2 covers 14 bases. The V gene's germline CDR1 is MNHEY and CDR2 SMNVEV (reference sequence). The CDR3 has 17 residues. V gave up 0 bases and J gave up 3 bases; unmatched junction bases: 4. The CDR3 sequence: CASSLSGTSGSIYEQYF. CDR3 DNA sequence: TGTGCCAGCAGTTTATCGGGGACTAGCGGGAGTATCTACGAGCAGTACTTC.

This clonotype was counted only a few times. The chain joins TRBV7-9 to TRBJ1-1, with 7 bases aligning to TRBD1. CDR1 and CDR2 from the germline V gene are SEHNR and FQNEAQ (reference sequence). CDR3 length: 14 residues. With V trimmed by 5 bases and J by 3 bases, 6 bases remained unmatched. The CDR3: CASSPYQGDTEAFF. As DNA, the CDR3 is TGTGCCAGCAGCCCTTATCAGGGGGACACTGAAGCTTTCTTT.

This clonotype appeared a few times. V usage is TRBV7-2 and J usage is TRBJ2-3; D is unclear. V dropped 2 bases and J dropped 2 bases, with 14 bases sitting between them. In germline, CDR1 is SGHTA, CDR2 FQGNSA. The CDR3 totals 16 residues. In nucleotides, the CDR3 is TGTGCCAGCAGCTTATCCGTCCGAACCCTCACAGATACGCAGTATTTT. Translation: CASSLSVRTLTDTQYF.

By sample share, this clonotype is medium-sized. V is TRBV5-1 and J is TRBJ2-5; D gene unclear. Germline CDR1 is SGHRS and CDR2 is YFSETQ. The CDR3 runs to 14 residues. V was shortened by 1 base and J by 5 bases, with 12 bases between the two germline ends. CDR3 in amino acids: CASSLFIYEETQYF. CDR3 DNA: TGCGCCAGCAGCTTGTTCATCTACGAGGAGACCCAGTACTTC.

The chain employs TRBV12-3 or TRBV12-4 and TRBJ2-1; D may be TRBD2 (5 bases). The V end lost 8 bases, the J end lost 2 bases, and 16 bases lay between the germline ends. The CDR3 spans 15 residues. CDR3 region: CASSPRERAYNEQFF. DNA for the CDR3: TGTGCCAGCTCCCCACGGGAACGAGCCTACAATGAGCAGTTCTTC.

In this sample, this clonotype turned up a few times. The chain is built from TRBV7-8 and TRBJ1-1, with 9 bases matching TRBD1. Germline CDR1 is SGHVS and CDR2 is FQNEAQ. V dropped 4 bases and J dropped 1; count of bases not matched to a gene: 4. This CDR3 region has 15 residues. In DNA, the CDR3 is TGTGCCAGCAGCTCGGGACAGGGCAAGAACACTGAAGCTTTCTTT. Its translation is CASSSGQGKNTEAFF.

This clonotype was observed a few times. The chain carries TRBV12-3 or TRBV12-4 and TRBJ2-1, with TRBD2 identical over 8 bases. J was trimmed by 5 bases and V by 2 bases; bases with no gene match: 14. The CDR3 spans 18 residues. In nucleotides, the CDR3 is TGTGCCAGCAGTTTACGGGCCTCAGGACTAGCCAGTAACAATGAGCAGTTCTTC. Its translation: CASSLRASGLASNNEQFF.

V usage is TRBV4-1 and J usage is TRBJ2-3, with 10 bases identical to TRBD1. The V segment lost 1 base and the J segment 2 bases; nucleotides outside the gene matches: 3. CDR1 is MGHRA, CDR2 YSYEKL, per germline. CDR3 length: 16 residues. The CDR3 sequence: CASSQGDRGNTDTQYF. CDR3 DNA sequence: TGCGCCAGCAGCCAAGGGGACAGGGGTAACACAGATACGCAGTATTTT.

This clonotype was recorded a few times. The chain uses TRBV24-1 and TRBJ2-3; a possible D gene is TRBD2 (6 bases). This CDR3 comprises 16 residues. Deletions cut 3 bases from V and 2 bases from J, with 14 bases between. Germline V gene data show CDR1 as KGHDR and CDR2 as SFDVKD. The CDR3 region is CATSDVLGEDTDTQYF. The DNA of the CDR3 is TGTGCCACCAGTGATGTGTTGGGGGAGGACACAGATACGCAGTATTTT.

The chain employs TRBV14 and TRBJ2-6; 9 bases are shared with TRBD1. V trimming: 4 bases; J trimming: 8 bases; junction bases outside the gene matches: 9. The CDR3 totals 16 residues. CDR1 and CDR2 from the germline V gene are SGHDN and FVKESK. CDR3 nucleotides: TGTGCCAGCAGCCCGTATACCGGGACAGGGTCCAACGTCCTGACTTTC. Protein sequence: CASSPYTGTGSNVLTF.

Within the sample, this clonotype is medium-sized (0.01 to 0.1%). The chain carries TRBV24-1 and TRBJ2-1, with 12 positions matching TRBD1. The CDR3 spans 16 residues. Germline V gives CDR1 KGHDR, CDR2 SFDVKD. The V segment lost 3 bases and the J segment 10 bases; nucleotides outside the gene matches: 9. CDR3 amino acids: CATSDLPGQGAGEQFF. The CDR3 DNA reads as TGTGCCACCAGTGATCTCCCGGGACAGGGGGCTGGAGAGCAGTTCTTC.

This clonotype has more than one count but fewer than ten. J is TRBJ2-3 and V is TRBV7-8; possible D gene TRBD2, 6 bases. V lost 0 bases, J lost 4 bases, and 14 bases lay in between. Germline V lookup: CDR1 SGHVS, CDR2 FQNEAQ. This CDR3 is built from 16 residues. CDR3 DNA sequence: TGTGCCAGCAGCTTAGCTGGGTTGGGAGGCGCAGATACGCAGTATTTT. It codes for CASSLAGLGGADTQYF.

In its sample, this clonotype was seen a few times. The chain couples TRBV12-3 or TRBV12-4 to TRBJ2-6, with D maybe TRBD1 (5 bases). Trimming removed 6 bases from V and 0 bases from J, with 18 bases in between. This CDR3 is built from 18 residues. CDR3 amino acids: CASSQGQVESSGANVLTF. The CDR3 coding sequence is TGTGCCAGCAGCCAAGGACAAGTTGAAAGCTCTGGGGCCAACGTCCTGACTTTC.